This TCR beta chain appears in the sequencing data of a study of blood T cell repertoires in COVID-19. Turning to the study itself: Samples representing acute and convalescent COVID-19 were sourced from the United States, Italy and Spain. In each case, the material was cDNA or gDNA derived from T cells, B-cell-depleted T cells, or PBMCs.

A few counts support this clone. Per the original methods: Using reference gene primer amplification, nucleated cell counts were estimated. Assay used: immunoSEQ multiplex PCR; TCRdb lists only in-frame clones, some missing. Clone size and V and J calls were adopted from that table, with D and trimming inferred from the DNA. The sample has about 84,000 clones, approximately 83% seen once; the top ten hold about 29%. Per the germline V gene, CDR1 is SGHVS and CDR2 is FQNEAQ. This CDR3 is built from 13 residues. Trimming at V came to 5 bases and at J to 4 bases, leaving 4 bases not matched to a gene. V and J are TRBV7-8 and TRBJ1-1; the match to TRBD1 covers 7 bases. The specimen was peripheral blood. The TCR sequence derives from a woman of 80 years or more with acute or convalescent COVID-19. DNA of the CDR3: TGTGCCAGCAGCCCACACAGGGGCACTGAAGCTTTCTTT. Translation: CASSPHRGTEAFF.